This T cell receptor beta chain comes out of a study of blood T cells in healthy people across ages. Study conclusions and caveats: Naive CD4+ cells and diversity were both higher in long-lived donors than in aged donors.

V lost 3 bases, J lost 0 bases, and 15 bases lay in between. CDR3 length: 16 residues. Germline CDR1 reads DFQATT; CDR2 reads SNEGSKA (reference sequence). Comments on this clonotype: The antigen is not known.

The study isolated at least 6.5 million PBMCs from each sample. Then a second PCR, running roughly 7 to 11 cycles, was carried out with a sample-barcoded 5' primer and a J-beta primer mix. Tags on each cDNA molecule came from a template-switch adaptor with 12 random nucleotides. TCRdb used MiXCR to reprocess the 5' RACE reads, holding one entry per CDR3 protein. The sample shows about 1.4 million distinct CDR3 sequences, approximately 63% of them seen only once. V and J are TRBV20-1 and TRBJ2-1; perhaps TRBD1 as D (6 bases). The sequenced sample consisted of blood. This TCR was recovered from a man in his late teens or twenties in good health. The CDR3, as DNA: TGCAGTGCTAGGGCCGCAGGGGTGAACTCCTACAATGAGCAGTTCTTC. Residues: CSARAAGVNSYNEQFF.